The source of this T cell receptor beta chain is a study of cytomegalovirus exposure and HLA in healthy donors. The table came from immunoSEQ multiplex PCR; TCRdb's copy has only in-frame clones and leaves some out. The profile covers more than 95,000 clones, with roughly 82% appearing a single time and around 5% taken by the ten largest. This CDR3 has 12 amino acids. Germline CDR1 is SGHNT and CDR2 is YENEEA. Between the trimmed V and J ends, which lost 4 bases and 4 bases, there was a span of 7 bases. Study outcomes and limitations: Investigators reported fewer than 200 TCR beta chains as tied to cytomegalovirus. Rarity characterized most TCR sequences, yet some public TCRs appeared in many donors. CMV antigen specificity of three CMV-associated chains was confirmed in vitro.

A remark on this clone: Antigen unknown.

This TCR derives from a man aged 18 to 29 in good health and CMV-seronegative. The genes are TRBV11-3 and TRBJ1-1, with D possibly TRBD1 on 5 matching bases. Sequencing used PBMCs. CDR3: CASSSDSTEAFF. The CDR3 bases are TGTGCCAGCAGCTCCGACAGCACTGAAGCTTTCTTT.